The next 9 T cell receptor beta chains were all read from a single sample in a study of T cells in Graves' hyperthyroidism and ophthalmopathy. Amplification of TCR beta CDR3 regions used RNA as the template. The TCR CDR3 was amplified in a first-round RT-PCR using the HTBI primer set. TCRdb re-called the multiplex PCR reads through MiXCR, storing one row per CDR3 protein. Among about 560,000 distinct CDR3 sequences listed, around 15% were seen once. The sample taken for sequencing was blood. Receptors originate from a woman between 18 and 29 years old with Graves' hyperthyroidism.

There are many counts of this clonotype. V and J are TRBV2 and TRBJ1-1; no definite D call. CDR1 SNHLY and CDR2 FYNNEI come from the germline V gene. Trimming took 2 bases from V and 3 from J, leaving 13 bases between them. The CDR3 is 15 residues long. CDR3: CASSENAPAYTEAFF. CDR3 nucleotide sequence: TGTGCCAGCAGTGAAAACGCTCCTGCTTACACTGAAGCTTTCTTT.

With respect to this clonotype: A clone one base away is much larger, so this may be a read error. V usage is TRBV10-3 and J usage is TRBJ2-5; TRBD2 aligns across 7 bases. CDR3 size: 14 residues. CDR1 ENHRY and CDR2 SYGVKD come from the germline V gene. CDR3 DNA: TGTCCCATCACCCAGGTTTCGGGGGGAGAGACCCAGTACTTC. As protein: CPITQVSGGETQYF.

Concerning this clonotype itself: This may come from a read error, since a much larger clone is one base off. The chain has TRBV3-1 and TRBJ2-3, with 14 bases aligning to TRBD2. CDR3 length equals 15 residues. Germline values: CDR1 LGHDT, CDR2 YNNKEL (reference sequence). This CDR3 reads CTSSPTSGRADTQYF. CDR3 DNA sequence: TGTACCAGCAGCCCGACTAGCGGGAGGGCAGATACGCAGTATTTT.

This clonotype was observed a few times. The chain uses TRBV7-9 and TRBJ2-2; 8 nucleotides align to TRBD1. This CDR3 has 17 amino acids. Germline-derived CDR1 and CDR2 are SEHNR and FQNEAQ (reference sequence). V shed 3 bases, J shed 3 bases, and the junction held 9 bases outside the gene matches. The CDR3, as DNA: TGTGCCAGCAGCTTTACAATAGACAGGGGTCACACCGGGGAGCTGTTTTTT. This translates into CASSFTIDRGHTGELFF.

This sequence joins TRBV19 and TRBJ1-4; D perhaps matches TRBD1 (6 bases). Germline V gene sequence: CDR1 LNHDA, CDR2 SQIVND (reference sequence). Trimming took 2 bases from V and 2 from J, leaving 6 bases between them. CDR3 length: 14 amino acids. Written as DNA, the CDR3 is TGTGCCAGTAGTATAACAGGGACTAATGAAAAACTGTTTTTT. Translated: CASSITGTNEKLFF.

The sample holds many counts of this clonotype. The CDR3 sequence is CASSQDRQGVYGYTF. The CDR3 DNA is TGTGCCAGCAGCCAAGATCGGCAGGGAGTCTATGGCTACACCTTC. The V gene is TRBV3-1, the J gene TRBJ1-2, with D possibly being TRBD1 (5 bases). Germline V gene lookup returns CDR1 LGHDT and CDR2 YNNKEL (reference sequence). V lost 0 bases and J 4 bases, leaving 12 bases between the germline ends. This CDR3 contains 15 residues. The complete variable domain, with remaining parts taken from reference TRBV3-1 and TRBJ1-2, reads DTAVSQTPKYLVTQMGNDKSIKCEQNLGHDTMYWYKQDSKKFLKIMFSYNNKELIINETVPNRFSPKSPDKAHLNLHINSLELGDSAVYFCASSQDRQGVYGYTFGSGTRLTVV.

This clonotype occurred a few times. V is TRBV28 and J is TRBJ1-4; maybe TRBD1 (5 bases). From germline, CDR1 is MDHEN and CDR2 SYDVKM. The CDR3 contains 13 residues. V shed 3 bases and J shed 8 bases, with 10 bases lying between them. CDR3 amino acids: CASSFAGNEKLFF. DNA for the CDR3: TGTGCCAGCAGTTTCGCAGGGAACGAAAAACTGTTTTTT.

This clonotype was detected once. One base away lies a much larger clone, so this may be a sequencing read error. The V gene is TRBV28, the J gene TRBJ1-5, with D perhaps matching TRBD1 (5 bases). Trimming shortened V by 6 bases and J by 2 bases, and 17 bases separated the two germline ends. CDR3 length: 16 residues. Germline loops: CDR1 MDHEN, CDR2 SYDVKM. CDR3 in DNA: TGTGCCAGCAGGCCCTATGTTGGGGGTGGCAATCAGCCCCAGCATTTT. Protein sequence: CASRPYVGGGNQPQHF.

This clonotype was counted at least ten times. The rearrangement joins TRBV7-3 to TRBJ2-7; 8 bases are a match to TRBD2. J lost 4 bases, V lost 6 bases, and 11 bases had no gene match. The CDR3 spans 15 residues. Germline assignment: CDR1 SGHTA and CDR2 FQGTGA. The CDR3 here is CASRDRGGLGYEQYF. DNA for the CDR3: TGTGCCAGCAGGGATCGGGGGGGCCTAGGTTACGAGCAGTACTTC. The full variable domain, rest sourced from reference TRBV7-3 and TRBJ2-7, is GAGVSQTPSNKVTEKGKYVELRCDPISGHTALYWYRQSLGQGPEFLIYFQGTGAADDSGLPNDRFFAVRPEGSVSTLKIQRTERGDSAVYLCASRDRGGLGYEQYFGPGTRLTVT.